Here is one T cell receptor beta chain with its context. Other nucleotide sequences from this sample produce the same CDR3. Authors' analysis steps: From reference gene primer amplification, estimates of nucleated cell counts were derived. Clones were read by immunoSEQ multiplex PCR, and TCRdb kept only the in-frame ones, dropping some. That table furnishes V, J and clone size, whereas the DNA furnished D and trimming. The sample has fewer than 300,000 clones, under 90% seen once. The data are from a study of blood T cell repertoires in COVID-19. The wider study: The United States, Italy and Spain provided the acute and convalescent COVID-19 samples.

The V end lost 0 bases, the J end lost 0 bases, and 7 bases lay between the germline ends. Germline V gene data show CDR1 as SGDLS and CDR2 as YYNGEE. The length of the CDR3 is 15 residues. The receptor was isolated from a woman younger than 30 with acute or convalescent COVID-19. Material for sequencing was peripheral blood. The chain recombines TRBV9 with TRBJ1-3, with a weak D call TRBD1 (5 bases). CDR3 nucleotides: TGTGCCAGCAGCGTAGGGGGCGGCTCTGGAAACACCATATATTTT. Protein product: CASSVGGGSGNTIYF.